The clone carrying this T cell receptor (beta chain) was recorded at least ten times. Its antigen is still unknown. The sample comes from a study of T-cell reconstitution after alpha-beta-depleted transplantation in children. Study-wide results and limits: Newly produced T cells mostly accounted for T-cell counts and diversity one year post-transplant. The study traced high day-60 TCRbeta diversity in some patients to surviving recipient T cells and thymic progenitors. About two months after transplant, alpha-beta T cells reportedly came from several hundred expanded graft clones.

Using unique molecular identifiers, the investigators prepared the TCRbeta library. TCRdb passed the PCR reads through MiXCR, listing each CDR3 protein once. The table records about a million distinct CDR3 sequences, roughly 29% of them present only once. The CDR3 is 14 residues long. V lost 7 bases to trimming and J lost 9 bases; unmatched junction nucleotides: 15. Germline CDR1 SQVTM, CDR2 ANQGSEA. This specimen was PBMCs, mostly from graft donor cells, taken 360 days after TCRalphabeta/CD19-depleted stem cell transplant. The chain couples TRBV29-1 to TRBJ2-4; TRBD1 matches 7 bases. The clonotype was recovered from a boy under two years old who had a stem cell transplant for SCID, so the T cells may come from the graft donor. CDR3 loop: CSAQGPLTGLIQYF. CDR3 in DNA: TGCAGCGCCCAAGGGCCCCTGACAGGGCTCATTCAGTACTTC.